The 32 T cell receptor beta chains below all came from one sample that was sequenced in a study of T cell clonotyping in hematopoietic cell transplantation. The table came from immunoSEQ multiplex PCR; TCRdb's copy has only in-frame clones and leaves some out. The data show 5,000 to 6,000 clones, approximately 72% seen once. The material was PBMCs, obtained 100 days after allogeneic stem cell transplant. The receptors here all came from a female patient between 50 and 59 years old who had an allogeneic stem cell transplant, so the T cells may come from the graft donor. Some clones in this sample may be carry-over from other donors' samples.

CDR3 amino acids: CASSRQGGTEAFF. CDR3 coding DNA: TGTGCCAGCTCGCGACAGGGTGGGACTGAAGCTTTCTTT. This chain links TRBV9 with TRBJ1-1, with 7 bases aligning to TRBD1. Germline loops: CDR1 SGDLS, CDR2 YYNGEE. V shed 7 bases, J shed 5 bases, and the junction held 8 bases outside the gene matches. The CDR3 spans 13 residues.

The CDR3 DNA reads as TGTGCCAGCAGTTACTCGGGGACTAGCTGGCCCTACGAGCAGTACTTC. It translates to CASSYSGTSWPYEQYF. The gene calls are TRBV6-5 and TRBJ2-5, with TRBD2 matching 9 bases. Matching the DNA end better, TRBJ2-7 makes the J call doubtful. CDR1 is MNHEY, CDR2 SVGAGI, per germline. This CDR3 is built from 16 residues.

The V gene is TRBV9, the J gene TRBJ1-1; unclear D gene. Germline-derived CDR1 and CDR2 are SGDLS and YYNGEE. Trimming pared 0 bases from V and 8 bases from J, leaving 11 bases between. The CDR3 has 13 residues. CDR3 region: CASSVVSRREAFF. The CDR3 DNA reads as TGTGCCAGCAGCGTAGTTTCCCGAAGGGAAGCTTTCTTT.

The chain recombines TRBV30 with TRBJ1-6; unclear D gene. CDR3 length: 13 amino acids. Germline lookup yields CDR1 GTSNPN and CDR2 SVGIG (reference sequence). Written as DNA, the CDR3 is TGTGCTAGCGGGGACTCCTATAATTCACCCCTCCACTTT. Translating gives CASGDSYNSPLHF.

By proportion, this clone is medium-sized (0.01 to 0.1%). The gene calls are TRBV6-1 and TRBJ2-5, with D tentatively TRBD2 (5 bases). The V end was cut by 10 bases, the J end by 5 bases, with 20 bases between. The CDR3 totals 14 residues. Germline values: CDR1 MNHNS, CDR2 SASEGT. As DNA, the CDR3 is TGTGCCACCTCCGCCCGGCAGCCGGGGGAGACCCAGTACTTC. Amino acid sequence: CATSARQPGETQYF.

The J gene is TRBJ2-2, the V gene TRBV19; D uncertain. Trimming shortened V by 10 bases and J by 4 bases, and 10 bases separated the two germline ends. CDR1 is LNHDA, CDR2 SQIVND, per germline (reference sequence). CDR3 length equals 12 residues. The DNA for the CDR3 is TGTGCCACCGAGCAGGTCACCGGGGAGCTGTTTTTT. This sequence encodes CATEQVTGELFF.

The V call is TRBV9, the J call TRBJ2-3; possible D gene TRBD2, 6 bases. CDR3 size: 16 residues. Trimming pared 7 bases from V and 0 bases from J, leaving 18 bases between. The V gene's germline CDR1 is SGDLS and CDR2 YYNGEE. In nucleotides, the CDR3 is TGTGCCAGCCGCTTTTCTAGCGTGGAGAGCACAGATACGCAGTATTTT. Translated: CASRFSSVESTDTQYF.

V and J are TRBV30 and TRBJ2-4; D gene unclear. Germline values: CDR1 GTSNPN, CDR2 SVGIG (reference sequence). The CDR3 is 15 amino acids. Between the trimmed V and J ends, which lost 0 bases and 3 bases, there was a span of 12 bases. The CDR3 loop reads CAWSVPGRYKNIQYF. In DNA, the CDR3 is TGTGCCTGGAGTGTACCTGGGCGATACAAAAACATTCAGTACTTC. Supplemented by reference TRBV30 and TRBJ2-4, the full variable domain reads SQTIHQWPATLVQPVGSPLSLECTVEGTSNPNLYWYRQAAGRGLQLLFYSVGIGQISSEVPQNLSASRPQDRQFILSSKKLLLSDSGFYLCAWSVPGRYKNIQYFGAGTRLSVL.

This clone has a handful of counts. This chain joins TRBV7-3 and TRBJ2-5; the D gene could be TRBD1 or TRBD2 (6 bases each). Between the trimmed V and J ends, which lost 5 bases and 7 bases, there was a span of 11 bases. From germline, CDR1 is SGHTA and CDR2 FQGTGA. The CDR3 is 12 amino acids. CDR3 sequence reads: CASSLGGGTQYF. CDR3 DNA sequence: TGTGCCAGCAGCCTCGGAGGGGGGACCCAGTACTTC. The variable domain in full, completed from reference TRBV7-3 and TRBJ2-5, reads GAGVSQTPSNKVTEKGKYVELRCDPISGHTALYWYRQSLGQGPEFLIYFQGTGAADDSGLPNDRFFAVRPEGSVSTLKIQRTERGDSAVYLCASSLGGGTQYFGPGTRLLVL.

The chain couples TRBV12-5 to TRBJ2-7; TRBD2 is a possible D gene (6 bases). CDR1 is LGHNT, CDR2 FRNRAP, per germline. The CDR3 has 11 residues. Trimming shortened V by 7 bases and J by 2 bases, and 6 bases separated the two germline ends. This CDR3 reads CASAGAYEQYF. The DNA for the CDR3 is TGTGCTAGTGCGGGAGCCTACGAGCAGTACTTC.

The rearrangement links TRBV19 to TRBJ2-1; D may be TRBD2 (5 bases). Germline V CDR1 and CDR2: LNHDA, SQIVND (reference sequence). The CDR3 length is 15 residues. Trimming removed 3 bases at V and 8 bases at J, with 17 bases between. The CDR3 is CASSIAQERTHEQFF. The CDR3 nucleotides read TGTGCCAGTAGTATTGCGCAAGAGAGGACTCATGAGCAGTTCTTC.

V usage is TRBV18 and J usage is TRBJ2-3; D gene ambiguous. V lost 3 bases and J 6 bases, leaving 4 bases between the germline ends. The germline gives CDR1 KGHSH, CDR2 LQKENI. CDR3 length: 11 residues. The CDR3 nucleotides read TGTGCCAGCTCACCGTCGGATACGCAGTATTTT. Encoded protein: CASSPSDTQYF.

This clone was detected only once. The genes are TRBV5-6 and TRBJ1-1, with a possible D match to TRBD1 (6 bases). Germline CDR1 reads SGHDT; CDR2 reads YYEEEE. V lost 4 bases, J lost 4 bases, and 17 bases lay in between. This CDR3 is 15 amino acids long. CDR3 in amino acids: CASSPDTGSGTEAFF. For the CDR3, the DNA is TGTGCCAGCAGCCCCGATACAGGGAGCGGCACTGAAGCTTTCTTT.

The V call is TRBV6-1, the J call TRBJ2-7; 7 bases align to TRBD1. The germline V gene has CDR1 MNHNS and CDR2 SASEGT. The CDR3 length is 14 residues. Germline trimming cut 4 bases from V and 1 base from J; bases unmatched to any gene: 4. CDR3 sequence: CASSVGQWSYEQYF. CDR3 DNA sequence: TGTGCCAGCAGTGTGGGACAGTGGTCCTACGAGCAGTACTTC.

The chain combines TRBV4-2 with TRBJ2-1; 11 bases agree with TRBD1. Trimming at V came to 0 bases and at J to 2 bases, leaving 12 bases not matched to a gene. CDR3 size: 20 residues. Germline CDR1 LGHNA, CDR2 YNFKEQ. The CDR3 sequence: CASSQDPIEGQGVTYNEQFF. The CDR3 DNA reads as TGTGCCAGCAGCCAAGATCCCATCGAGGGACAGGGGGTTACCTACAATGAGCAGTTCTTC.

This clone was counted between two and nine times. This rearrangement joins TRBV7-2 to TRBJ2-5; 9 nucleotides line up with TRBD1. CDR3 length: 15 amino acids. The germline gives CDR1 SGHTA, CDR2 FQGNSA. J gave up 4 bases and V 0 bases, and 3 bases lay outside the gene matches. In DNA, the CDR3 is TGTGCCAGCAGCTTAGCGCAGACAGGGGGAGAGACCCAGTACTTC. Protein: CASSLAQTGGETQYF.

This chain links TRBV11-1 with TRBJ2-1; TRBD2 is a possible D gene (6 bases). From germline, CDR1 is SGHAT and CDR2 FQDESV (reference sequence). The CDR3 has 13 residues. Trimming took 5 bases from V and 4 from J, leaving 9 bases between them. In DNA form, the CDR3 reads TGTGCCAGCAGCCCGGGGACTTACAATGAGCAGTTCTTC. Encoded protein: CASSPGTYNEQFF.

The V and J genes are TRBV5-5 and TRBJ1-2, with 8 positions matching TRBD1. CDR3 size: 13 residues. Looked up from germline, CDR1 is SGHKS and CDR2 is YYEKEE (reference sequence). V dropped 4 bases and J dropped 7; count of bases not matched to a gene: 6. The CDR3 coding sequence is TGTGCCAGCAGCCCCTGGACAGGGTCTGGCTACACCTTC. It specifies CASSPWTGSGYTF.

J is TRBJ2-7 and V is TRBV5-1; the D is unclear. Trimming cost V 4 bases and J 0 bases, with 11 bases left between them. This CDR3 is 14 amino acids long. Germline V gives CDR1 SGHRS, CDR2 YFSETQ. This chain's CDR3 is CASSAMGHSYEQYF. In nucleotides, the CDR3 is TGCGCCAGCAGCGCGATGGGCCACTCCTACGAGCAGTACTTC.

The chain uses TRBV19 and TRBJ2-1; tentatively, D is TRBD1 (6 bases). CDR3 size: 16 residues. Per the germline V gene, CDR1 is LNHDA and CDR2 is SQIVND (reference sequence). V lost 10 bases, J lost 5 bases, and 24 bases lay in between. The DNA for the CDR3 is TGTGCCACCTCTTCAAACAGGGTTAAGAGGAACAATGAGCAGTTCTTC. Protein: CATSSNRVKRNNEQFF.

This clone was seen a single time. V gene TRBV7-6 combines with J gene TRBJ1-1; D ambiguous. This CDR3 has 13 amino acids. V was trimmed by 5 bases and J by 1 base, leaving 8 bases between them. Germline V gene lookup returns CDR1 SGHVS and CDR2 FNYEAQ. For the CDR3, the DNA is TGTGCCAGCAGCCCACCCGGGAACACTGAAGCTTTCTTT. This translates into CASSPPGNTEAFF.

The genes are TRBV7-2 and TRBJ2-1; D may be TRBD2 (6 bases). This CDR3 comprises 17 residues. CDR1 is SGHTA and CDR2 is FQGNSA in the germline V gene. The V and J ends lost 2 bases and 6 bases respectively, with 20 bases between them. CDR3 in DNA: TGTGCCAGCAGCTTAATTGGTTCTAGCGAGCTTGGCAATGAGCAGTTCTTC. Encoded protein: CASSLIGSSELGNEQFF.

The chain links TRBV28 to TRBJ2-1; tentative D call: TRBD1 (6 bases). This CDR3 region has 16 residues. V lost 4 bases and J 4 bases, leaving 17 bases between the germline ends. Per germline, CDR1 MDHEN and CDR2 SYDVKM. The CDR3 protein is CASSSLARTVYNEQFF. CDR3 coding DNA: TGTGCCAGCAGTTCCCTAGCCCGGACAGTATACAATGAGCAGTTCTTC.

CDR3 residues: CASSQRWGSGANVLTF. CDR3 sequence (DNA): TGTGCCAGCAGCCAGCGATGGGGCTCTGGGGCCAACGTCCTGACTTTC. The chain couples TRBV7-6 to TRBJ2-6; no definite D call. The V end was cut by 5 bases, the J end by 0 bases, with 11 bases between. The germline CDR1 and CDR2 sequences are SGHVS and FNYEAQ. The CDR3 is made up of 16 amino acids.

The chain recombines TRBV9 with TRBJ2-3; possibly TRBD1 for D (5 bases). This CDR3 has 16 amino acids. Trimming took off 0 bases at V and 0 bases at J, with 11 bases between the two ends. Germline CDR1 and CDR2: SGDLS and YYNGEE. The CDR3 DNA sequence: TGTGCCAGCAGCGTAGAACTGACAGTTAGCACAGATACGCAGTATTTT. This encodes CASSVELTVSTDTQYF.

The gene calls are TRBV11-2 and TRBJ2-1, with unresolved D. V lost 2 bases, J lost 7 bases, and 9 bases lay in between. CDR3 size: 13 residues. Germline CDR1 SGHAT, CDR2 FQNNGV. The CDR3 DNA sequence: TGTGCCAGCAGCTTAAACTTAGGTAATGAGCAGTTCTTC. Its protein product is CASSLNLGNEQFF.

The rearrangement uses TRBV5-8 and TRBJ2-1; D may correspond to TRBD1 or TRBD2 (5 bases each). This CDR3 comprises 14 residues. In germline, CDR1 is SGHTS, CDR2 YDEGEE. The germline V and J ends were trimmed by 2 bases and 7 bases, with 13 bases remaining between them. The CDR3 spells CASSFDGGLNEQFF. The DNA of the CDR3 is TGTGCCAGCAGCTTTGATGGGGGTTTGAATGAGCAGTTCTTC.

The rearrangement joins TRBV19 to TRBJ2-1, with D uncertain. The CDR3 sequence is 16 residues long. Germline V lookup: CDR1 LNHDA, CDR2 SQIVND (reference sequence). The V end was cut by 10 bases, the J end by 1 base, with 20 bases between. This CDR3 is CATRPHYASSYNEQFF. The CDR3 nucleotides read TGTGCCACCCGACCCCACTACGCCAGTTCCTACAATGAGCAGTTCTTC.

The CDR3 is CASSLAGAGRGDTQYF. In DNA, the CDR3 is TGCGCCAGCAGCTTGGCCGGAGCGGGAAGGGGAGATACGCAGTATTTT. V is TRBV5-1 and J is TRBJ2-3, with 7 bases matching TRBD2. Germline assignment: CDR1 SGHRS and CDR2 YFSETQ. V gave up 0 bases and J gave up 5 bases; unmatched junction bases: 9. The CDR3 covers 16 residues.

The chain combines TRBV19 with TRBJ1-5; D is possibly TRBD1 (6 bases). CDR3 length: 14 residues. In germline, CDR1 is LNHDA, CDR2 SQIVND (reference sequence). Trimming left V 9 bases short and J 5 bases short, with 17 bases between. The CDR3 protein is CASRGGGRHQPQHF. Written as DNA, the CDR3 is TGTGCCAGCAGAGGGGGGGGCAGGCATCAGCCCCAGCATTTT.

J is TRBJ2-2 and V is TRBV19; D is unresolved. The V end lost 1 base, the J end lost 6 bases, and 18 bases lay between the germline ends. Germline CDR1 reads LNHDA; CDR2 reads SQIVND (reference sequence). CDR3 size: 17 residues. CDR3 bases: TGTGCCAGTAGTATAGGAGAAGAAGGGCGAAGGGCCGGGGAGCTGTTTTTT. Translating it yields CASSIGEEGRRAGELFF.

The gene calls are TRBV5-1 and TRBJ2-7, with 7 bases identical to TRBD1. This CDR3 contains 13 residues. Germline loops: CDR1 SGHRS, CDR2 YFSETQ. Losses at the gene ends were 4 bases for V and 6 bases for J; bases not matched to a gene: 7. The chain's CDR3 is CASSPSTGLEQYF. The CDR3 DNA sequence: TGCGCCAGCAGCCCCTCGACAGGGCTCGAGCAGTACTTC.